Below, one T cell receptor (beta chain) is given with its context. The CDR3 is made up of 12 amino acids. Germline V gene sequence: CDR1 MGHDK, CDR2 SYGVNS. Trimming stripped 5 bases from V and 13 bases from J, with 15 bases between. This record belongs to a study of control samples from healthy donors and cancer patients. The repertoire was sequenced with immunoSEQ multiplex PCR; TCRdb's copy has only in-frame clones and lacks some. The sample consists of 60,000 to 85,000 clones, around 92% of them appearing once. The chain couples TRBV25-1 to TRBJ1-5; D is perhaps TRBD1 (6 bases). Sequencing was done on a sample of blood. This TCR was sampled from a woman aged 60 to 75 in good health. CDR3 sequence (DNA): TGTGCCAGCAGTAATAGAGGGGGGCGGCAGCATTTT. It translates to CASSNRGGRQHF.